Listed below are T cell receptor beta chains from one sample, sequenced in a study of control samples from healthy donors and cancer patients. TCRdb keeps only in-frame clones here, not all; method: immunoSEQ multiplex PCR. The table has 150,000 to 160,000 clones, about 94% seen once. Input material: blood. The receptors here all came from a man aged 35 to 55 in good health. Both conserved end residues are part of each CDR3. Fields, in order: V gene, D gene, J gene, clone size, CDR3 DNA, CDR3 protein. A D gene is named only where the DNA matches it firmly. Clone size appears in some rows only: once, few, many, or a class for an expanded clone.

v_call: TRBV6-5
d_call: .
j_call: TRBJ1-6
clone_size: .
cdr3_nt: TGTGCCAGCAGTTACGGGAGCTCCTATAATTCACCCCTCCACTTT
cdr3_aa: CASSYGSSYNSPLHF

v_call: TRBV6-5
d_call: TRBD1
j_call: TRBJ2-7
clone_size: few
cdr3_nt: TGTGCCAGCACTTCAGGGGGCGGGATCTACGAGCAGTACTTC
cdr3_aa: CASTSGGGIYEQYF

v_call: TRBV30
d_call: .
j_call: TRBJ2-7
clone_size: .
cdr3_nt: TGTGCCTCAACGGGACTCTTGCCGGTGGGGCAGTACTTC
cdr3_aa: CASTGLLPVGQYF

v_call: TRBV27
d_call: TRBD1
j_call: TRBJ2-4
clone_size: .
cdr3_nt: TGTGCCAGCAGTTTATCTGGACAGGGCCGGCACATTCAGTACTTC
cdr3_aa: CASSLSGQGRHIQYF

v_call: TRBV5-1
d_call: TRBD1
j_call: TRBJ1-6
clone_size: .
cdr3_nt: TGCGCCAGCAACACAGGGGGGGATTCACCCCTCCACTTT
cdr3_aa: CASNTGGDSPLHF

v_call: TRBV9
d_call: .
j_call: TRBJ1-3
clone_size: .
cdr3_nt: TGTGCCAGCAGCTACGCCACAGAGGGGCTCGGAAACACCATATATTTT
cdr3_aa: CASSYATEGLGNTIYF

v_call: TRBV24-1
d_call: TRBD1
j_call: TRBJ1-5
clone_size: .
cdr3_nt: TGTGCCACCAGTGACACCGGGACAGGGATCGGGCAGCCCCAGCATTTT
cdr3_aa: CATSDTGTGIGQPQHF

v_call: TRBV28
d_call: .
j_call: TRBJ2-1
clone_size: .
cdr3_nt: TGTGCCAGCAGTCCCTCGGGGGTGAGGGAGAATGAGCAGTTCTTC
cdr3_aa: CASSPSGVRENEQFF

v_call: TRBV12-5
d_call: .
j_call: TRBJ1-2
clone_size: .
cdr3_nt: TGTGCTAGTGGTTCTCTGGGGATCGGCTACACCTTC
cdr3_aa: CASGSLGIGYTF

v_call: TRBV12-3/TRBV12-4
d_call: .
j_call: TRBJ2-7
clone_size: .
cdr3_nt: TGTGCCAGCAGTTTTGGGACGTACGAGCAGTACTTC
cdr3_aa: CASSFGTYEQYF

v_call: TRBV6-5
d_call: TRBD1
j_call: TRBJ1-5
clone_size: .
cdr3_nt: TGTGCAGCGAATGAGAGGGGACAGGGGATCCAGCCCCAGCATTTT
cdr3_aa: CAANERGQGIQPQHF

v_call: TRBV19
d_call: .
j_call: TRBJ1-5
clone_size: .
cdr3_nt: TGTGCCAGTAGTTCAGTCGGCTTCGACAGGCGCAATCAGCCCCAGCATTTT
cdr3_aa: CASSSVGFDRRNQPQHF

v_call: TRBV28
d_call: .
j_call: TRBJ1-4
clone_size: .
cdr3_nt: TGTGCCAGCAGTTTACCCGAGGGGGTTGGCCCGGAAAAACTGTTTTTT
cdr3_aa: CASSLPEGVGPEKLFF

v_call: TRBV30
d_call: .
j_call: TRBJ1-3
clone_size: once
cdr3_nt: TGTGCCTGGAGTACAGCCCTCAGGACTTTCTCTGGAAACACCATATATTTT
cdr3_aa: CAWSTALRTFSGNTIYF

v_call: TRBV7-2
d_call: TRBD2
j_call: TRBJ2-2
clone_size: .
cdr3_nt: TGTGCCAGCAGCCCTTGGCCGGGGGGGGGCACCGGGGAGCTGTTTTTT
cdr3_aa: CASSPWPGGGTGELFF

v_call: TRBV5-1
d_call: TRBD1
j_call: TRBJ1-4
clone_size: .
cdr3_nt: TGCGCCAGCAGCTTGGGGGGACAGGGCCGTTCAATGGAAAAACTGTTTTTT
cdr3_aa: CASSLGGQGRSMEKLFF

v_call: TRBV25-1
d_call: TRBD2
j_call: TRBJ2-3
clone_size: .
cdr3_nt: TGTGCCAGTTCACCTCTGGGACTAGCGGATTCGGATACGCAGTATTTT
cdr3_aa: CASSPLGLADSDTQYF

v_call: TRBV6-4
d_call: .
j_call: TRBJ1-5
clone_size: .
cdr3_nt: TGTGCCAGCAGCCTTGAGGGGGGACAGCCCCAGCATTTT
cdr3_aa: CASSLEGGQPQHF

v_call: TRBV19
d_call: .
j_call: TRBJ1-5
clone_size: .
cdr3_nt: TGTGCCAGTAGTAACACCGGGACACCATATCAGCCCCAGCATTTT
cdr3_aa: CASSNTGTPYQPQHF

v_call: TRBV11-2
d_call: .
j_call: TRBJ1-3
clone_size: .
cdr3_nt: TGTGCCAGCAGCTTTGTCGGAAACACCATATATTTT
cdr3_aa: CASSFVGNTIYF

v_call: TRBV28
d_call: .
j_call: TRBJ1-5
clone_size: once
cdr3_nt: TGTGCCAGCAGTTTAAGGCCTGGGGGCAATCAGCCCCAGCATTTT
cdr3_aa: CASSLRPGGNQPQHF

v_call: TRBV7-9
d_call: .
j_call: TRBJ2-7
clone_size: .
cdr3_nt: TGTGCCAGCAGCTCGAGACAGGCGGGTGAGCAGTACTTC
cdr3_aa: CASSSRQAGEQYF

v_call: TRBV7-8
d_call: .
j_call: TRBJ1-3
clone_size: .
cdr3_nt: TGTGCCAGCAGCTTAACGCGGGGAACTGGAAACACCATATATTTT
cdr3_aa: CASSLTRGTGNTIYF

v_call: TRBV2
d_call: .
j_call: TRBJ1-5
clone_size: .
cdr3_nt: TGTGCCAGCCGGGACAATAATCAGCCCCAGCATTTT
cdr3_aa: CASRDNNQPQHF

v_call: TRBV5-1
d_call: .
j_call: TRBJ2-5
clone_size: .
cdr3_nt: TGCGCCAGCAGCTTGAACGCAGGGGGAGGGGAGACCCAGTACTTC
cdr3_aa: CASSLNAGGGETQYF

v_call: TRBV18
d_call: TRBD2
j_call: TRBJ2-5
clone_size: .
cdr3_nt: TGTGCCAGCTCACAGCTTGCTCGGGGGGGCGAAGAGACCCAGTACTTC
cdr3_aa: CASSQLARGGEETQYF

v_call: TRBV18
d_call: .
j_call: TRBJ2-7
clone_size: .
cdr3_nt: TGTGCCAGCTCACCATTAGGGGGCGAGCAGTACTTC
cdr3_aa: CASSPLGGEQYF

v_call: TRBV28
d_call: .
j_call: TRBJ1-2
clone_size: .
cdr3_nt: TGTGCCAGCAGTTTGGGGACGAATGGCTACACCTTC
cdr3_aa: CASSLGTNGYTF

v_call: TRBV12-3/TRBV12-4
d_call: TRBD2
j_call: TRBJ2-5
clone_size: .
cdr3_nt: TGTGCCAGCAGTCTGGGGGGGAAGACCCAGTACTTC
cdr3_aa: CASSLGGKTQYF

v_call: TRBV12-3/TRBV12-4
d_call: .
j_call: TRBJ2-1
clone_size: .
cdr3_nt: TGTGCCAGCAGTTTAGACTACCGGGAGCAGTTCTTC
cdr3_aa: CASSLDYREQFF

v_call: TRBV5-1
d_call: .
j_call: TRBJ2-7
clone_size: medium-sized
cdr3_nt: TGCGCCAGCAGCTTGGCTTCAAACTCGCGGCGCAACGAGCAGTACTTC
cdr3_aa: CASSLASNSRRNEQYF

v_call: TRBV28
d_call: TRBD1
j_call: TRBJ2-7
clone_size: .
cdr3_nt: TGTGCCAGCACCCCTCCCGGGACAGCCGTCTACGAGCAGTACTTC
cdr3_aa: CASTPPGTAVYEQYF

v_call: TRBV4-3
d_call: .
j_call: TRBJ2-7
clone_size: few
cdr3_nt: TGCGCCAGCAGCCAAGCAGGGAACCACGAGCAGTACTTC
cdr3_aa: CASSQAGNHEQYF

v_call: TRBV7-6
d_call: .
j_call: TRBJ1-4
clone_size: once
cdr3_nt: TGTGCCAGCAGCTTAGGAGGGGGGGGGAATGAAAAACTGTTTTTT
cdr3_aa: CASSLGGGGNEKLFF

v_call: TRBV4-1
d_call: TRBD1
j_call: TRBJ1-4
clone_size: .
cdr3_nt: TGCGCCAGCAGCCGAGAGGGACAGGGGGGGAATCCTAGGGGTGAAAAACTGTTTTTT
cdr3_aa: CASSREGQGGNPRGEKLFF

v_call: TRBV24-1
d_call: TRBD1
j_call: TRBJ2-5
clone_size: .
cdr3_nt: TGTGCCACCAGTAGAGCAGGGGGCCAAGAGACCCAGTACTTC
cdr3_aa: CATSRAGGQETQYF

v_call: TRBV2
d_call: TRBD1
j_call: TRBJ2-1
clone_size: .
cdr3_nt: TGTGCCAGCAGGAGGGACAGGGCGGGAAATGAGCAGTTCTTC
cdr3_aa: CASRRDRAGNEQFF

v_call: TRBV9
d_call: .
j_call: TRBJ1-1
clone_size: .
cdr3_nt: TGTGCCAGCAGCCCCGGGTACGAGTGGGGGGAAGCTTTCTTT
cdr3_aa: CASSPGYEWGEAFF

v_call: TRBV5-1
d_call: .
j_call: TRBJ2-1
clone_size: .
cdr3_nt: TGCGCCAGCAGCTTTAGGGGCGCAAAAAAGCAGTTCTTC
cdr3_aa: CASSFRGAKKQFF

v_call: TRBV5-4
d_call: TRBD1
j_call: TRBJ2-7
clone_size: .
cdr3_nt: TGTGCCAGCAGCTGGGGGGACAGGTGGACCTACGAGCAGTACTTC
cdr3_aa: CASSWGDRWTYEQYF

v_call: TRBV11-1
d_call: TRBD1
j_call: TRBJ2-7
clone_size: .
cdr3_nt: TGTGCCAGCAGGGGCCGGGACAGGGGAGAGCAGTACTTC
cdr3_aa: CASRGRDRGEQYF

v_call: TRBV14
d_call: .
j_call: TRBJ2-1
clone_size: .
cdr3_nt: TGTGCCAGCAGCCGAAGAGGAGACAATGAGCAGTTCTTC
cdr3_aa: CASSRRGDNEQFF

v_call: TRBV12-3/TRBV12-4
d_call: TRBD1
j_call: TRBJ1-6
clone_size: .
cdr3_nt: TGTGCCAGCAGCCGGACAGGAAATTCACCCCTCCACTTT
cdr3_aa: CASSRTGNSPLHF

v_call: TRBV28
d_call: TRBD2
j_call: TRBJ2-7
clone_size: .
cdr3_nt: TGTGCCAGCAGTGTCCCGCGGGGGAACTCCTACGAGCAGTACTTC
cdr3_aa: CASSVPRGNSYEQYF

v_call: TRBV18
d_call: TRBD1
j_call: TRBJ1-1
clone_size: .
cdr3_nt: TGTGCCAGCTCACCACGACAGGGGTCAGGCACTGAAGCTTTCTTT
cdr3_aa: CASSPRQGSGTEAFF

v_call: TRBV6-4
d_call: .
j_call: TRBJ1-1
clone_size: .
cdr3_nt: TGTGCCAGCAGTGACGGGGGGGCAGGTACTGAAGCTTTCTTT
cdr3_aa: CASSDGGAGTEAFF

v_call: TRBV6-5
d_call: .
j_call: TRBJ1-1
clone_size: .
cdr3_nt: TGTGCCAGCAGTCGGGTGGGGGAAACTGAAGCTTTCTTT
cdr3_aa: CASSRVGETEAFF

v_call: TRBV10-1
d_call: .
j_call: TRBJ1-5
clone_size: .
cdr3_nt: TGCGCCAGCAGTGATGGGGGCCCCAATCAGCCCCAGCATTTT
cdr3_aa: CASSDGGPNQPQHF

v_call: TRBV12-5
d_call: .
j_call: TRBJ1-2
clone_size: .
cdr3_nt: TGTGCTAGTGGGCGGGACGGAGCTAACTATGGCTACACCTTC
cdr3_aa: CASGRDGANYGYTF

v_call: TRBV28
d_call: TRBD1
j_call: TRBJ2-3
clone_size: .
cdr3_nt: TGTGCCAGCAGCATCCCCGGACAGGGACTCACAGATACGCAGTATTTT
cdr3_aa: CASSIPGQGLTDTQYF

v_call: TRBV2
d_call: .
j_call: TRBJ2-5
clone_size: .
cdr3_nt: TGTGCCAGCAGTGTAGGGGCTAGCTCAGGATCAGGAGAGACCCAGTACTTC
cdr3_aa: CASSVGASSGSGETQYF

v_call: TRBV15
d_call: .
j_call: TRBJ1-1
clone_size: .
cdr3_nt: TGTGCCACCAAAGAAGAGAAAAACACTGAAGCTTTCTTT
cdr3_aa: CATKEEKNTEAFF

v_call: TRBV19
d_call: .
j_call: TRBJ1-6
clone_size: .
cdr3_nt: TGTGCCAGTAGGGACCCGGGCGTTTCGGATAATTCACCCCTCCACTTT
cdr3_aa: CASRDPGVSDNSPLHF

v_call: TRBV12-3/TRBV12-4
d_call: .
j_call: TRBJ2-7
clone_size: .
cdr3_nt: TGTGCCAGCGGCTACGGGCCCTCCTACGAGCAGTACTTC
cdr3_aa: CASGYGPSYEQYF

v_call: TRBV20-1
d_call: .
j_call: TRBJ1-1
clone_size: .
cdr3_nt: TGCAGTGCTAGACCGAACACTGAAGCTTTCTTT
cdr3_aa: CSARPNTEAFF

v_call: TRBV4-1
d_call: TRBD1
j_call: TRBJ2-7
clone_size: .
cdr3_nt: TGCGCCAGCAGCCCCTACCAGGGGGCTTCCTACGAGCAGTACTTC
cdr3_aa: CASSPYQGASYEQYF

v_call: TRBV19
d_call: TRBD1
j_call: TRBJ1-1
clone_size: .
cdr3_nt: TGTGCCAGTAGTATGATGACAGGGTTTCCGGAGGCTTTCTTT
cdr3_aa: CASSMMTGFPEAFF

v_call: TRBV6-5
d_call: .
j_call: TRBJ1-5
clone_size: once
cdr3_nt: TGTGCCAGCAGTCCCCCTTCCTATAGCAATCAGCCCCAGCATTTT
cdr3_aa: CASSPPSYSNQPQHF

v_call: TRBV27
d_call: .
j_call: TRBJ1-1
clone_size: .
cdr3_nt: TGTGCCAGCAGTTGGGGACCCCGACTGACTGAAGCTTTCTTT
cdr3_aa: CASSWGPRLTEAFF

v_call: TRBV6-2/TRBV6-3
d_call: .
j_call: TRBJ2-7
clone_size: .
cdr3_nt: TGTGCCAGCAGTGCCAATGAGGGTTACGAGCAGTACTTC
cdr3_aa: CASSANEGYEQYF